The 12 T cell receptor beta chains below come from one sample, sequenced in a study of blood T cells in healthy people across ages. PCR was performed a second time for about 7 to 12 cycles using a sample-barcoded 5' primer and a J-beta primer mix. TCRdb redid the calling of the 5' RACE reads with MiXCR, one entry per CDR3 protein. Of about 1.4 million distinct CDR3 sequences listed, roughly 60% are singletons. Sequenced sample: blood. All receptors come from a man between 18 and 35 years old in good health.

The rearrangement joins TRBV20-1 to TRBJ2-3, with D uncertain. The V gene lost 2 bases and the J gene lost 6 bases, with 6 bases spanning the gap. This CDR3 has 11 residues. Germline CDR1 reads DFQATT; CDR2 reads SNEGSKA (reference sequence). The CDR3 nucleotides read TGCAGTGCTAGAAAAGACGATACGCAGTATTTT. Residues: CSARKDDTQYF.

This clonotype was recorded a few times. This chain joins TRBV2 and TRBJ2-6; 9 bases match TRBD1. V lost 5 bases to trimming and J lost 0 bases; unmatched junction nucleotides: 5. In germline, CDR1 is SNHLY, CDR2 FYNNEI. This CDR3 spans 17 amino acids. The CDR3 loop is CASSPGQGTSGANVLTF. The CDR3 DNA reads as TGTGCCAGCAGTCCGGGACAGGGAACCTCTGGGGCCAACGTCCTGACTTTC.

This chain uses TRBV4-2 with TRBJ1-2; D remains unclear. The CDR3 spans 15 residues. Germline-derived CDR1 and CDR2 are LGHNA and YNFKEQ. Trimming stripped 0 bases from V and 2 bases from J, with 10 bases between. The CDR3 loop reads CASSQDGHLNYGYTF. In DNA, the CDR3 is TGTGCCAGCAGCCAAGATGGGCATCTAAACTATGGCTACACCTTC.

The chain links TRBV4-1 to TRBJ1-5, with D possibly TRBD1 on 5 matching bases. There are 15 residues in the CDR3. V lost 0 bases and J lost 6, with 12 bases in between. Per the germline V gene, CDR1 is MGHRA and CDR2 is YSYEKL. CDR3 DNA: TGCGCCAGCAGCCAAGATGGCGGGGCTCTTCAGCCCCAGCATTTT. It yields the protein CASSQDGGALQPQHF.

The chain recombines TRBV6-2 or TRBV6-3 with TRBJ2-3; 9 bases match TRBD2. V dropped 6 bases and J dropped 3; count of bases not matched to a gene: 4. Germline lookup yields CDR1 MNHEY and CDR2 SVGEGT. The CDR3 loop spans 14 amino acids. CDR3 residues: CASSPSGETDTQYF. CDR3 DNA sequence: TGTGCCAGCAGCCCTAGCGGGGAGACAGATACGCAGTATTTT.

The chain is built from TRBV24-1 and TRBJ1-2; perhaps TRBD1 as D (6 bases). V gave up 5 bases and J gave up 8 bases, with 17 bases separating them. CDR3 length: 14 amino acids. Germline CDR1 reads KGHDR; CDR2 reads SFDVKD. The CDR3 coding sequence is TGTGCCACCAGTGGTCGGGGGCTGAGAGGAGGCTACACCTTC. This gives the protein CATSGRGLRGGYTF.

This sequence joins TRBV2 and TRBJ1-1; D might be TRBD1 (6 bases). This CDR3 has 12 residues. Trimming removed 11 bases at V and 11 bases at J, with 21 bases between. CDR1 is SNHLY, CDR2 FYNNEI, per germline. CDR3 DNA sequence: TGTGCCTCCCTCCTCGGGGGCCGGGTGGCTTTCTTT. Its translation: CASLLGGRVAFF.

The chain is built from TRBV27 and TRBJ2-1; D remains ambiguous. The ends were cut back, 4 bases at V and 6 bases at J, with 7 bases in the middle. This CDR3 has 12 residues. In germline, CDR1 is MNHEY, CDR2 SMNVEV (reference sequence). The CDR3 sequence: CASSWVGNEQFF. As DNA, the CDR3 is TGTGCCAGCAGTTGGGTCGGCAATGAGCAGTTCTTC.

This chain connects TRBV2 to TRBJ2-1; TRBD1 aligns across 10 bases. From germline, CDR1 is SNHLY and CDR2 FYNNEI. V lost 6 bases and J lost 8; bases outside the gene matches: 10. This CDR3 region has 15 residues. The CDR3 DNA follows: TGTGCCAGCAGCGACCTGGACAGGGGGTGGGATGAGCAGTTCTTC. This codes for CASSDLDRGWDEQFF.

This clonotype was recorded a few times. CDR3 coding DNA: TGTGCCAGCAGTTACCAGCCGACGACCGGGTATGAGCAGTTCTTC. Protein product: CASSYQPTTGYEQFF. This chain connects TRBV6-5 to TRBJ2-1; no clear D. V was pared by 2 bases and J by 8 bases, with 16 bases between. The CDR3 is 15 residues long. Germline V gene data show CDR1 as MNHEY and CDR2 as SVGAGI.

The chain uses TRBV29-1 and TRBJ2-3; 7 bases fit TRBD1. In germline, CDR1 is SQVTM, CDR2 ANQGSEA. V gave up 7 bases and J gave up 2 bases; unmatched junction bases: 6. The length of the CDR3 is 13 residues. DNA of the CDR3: TGCAGCGAGGGCCAGGGGGTCACAGATACGCAGTATTTT. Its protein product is CSEGQGVTDTQYF.

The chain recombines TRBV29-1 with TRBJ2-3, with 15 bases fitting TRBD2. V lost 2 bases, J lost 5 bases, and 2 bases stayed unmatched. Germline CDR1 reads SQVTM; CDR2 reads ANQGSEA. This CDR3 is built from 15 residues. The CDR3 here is CSVEKGLAGGDTQYF. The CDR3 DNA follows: TGCAGCGTTGAAAAGGGACTAGCGGGAGGAGATACGCAGTATTTT.